Each of the 12 T cell receptor beta chains below was sequenced from the same sample in a study of blood T cell repertoires in COVID-19. Sequencing used immunoSEQ multiplex PCR; TCRdb keeps in-frame clones, though not all of them. This table holds 200,000 to 300,000 clones, 85% to 90% found once. The sample comprised peripheral blood. These receptor sequences come from a woman in her 70s with active or convalescent COVID-19.

This rearrangement joins TRBV6-5 to TRBJ2-2; tentative D call: TRBD2 (6 bases). V gave up 7 bases and J gave up 2 bases, with 14 bases separating them. The CDR3 consists of 15 residues. From germline, CDR1 is MNHEY and CDR2 SVGAGI. CDR3: CASTLSGGNTGELFF. The CDR3 DNA reads as TGTGCCAGCACCCTTAGCGGAGGAAACACCGGGGAGCTGTTTTTT.

The rearrangement links TRBV7-9 to TRBJ1-2; TRBD1 aligns across 10 bases. With 6 bases clipped from V and 6 bases from J, the junction kept 10 bases outside the gene matches. The CDR3 totals 15 residues. Looked up from germline, CDR1 is SEHNR and CDR2 is FQNEAQ (reference sequence). The CDR3 spells CASSWTGGYRHGYTF. The DNA of the CDR3 is TGTGCCAGCAGTTGGACAGGGGGGTATCGTCATGGCTACACCTTC. Full variable domain (outside the CDR3, taken from reference TRBV7-9 and TRBJ1-2): DTGVSQNPRHKITKRGQNVTFRCDPISEHNRLYWYRQTLGQGPEFLTYFQNEAQLEKSRLLSDRFSAERPKGSFSTLEIQRTEQGDSAMYLCASSWTGGYRHGYTFGSGTRLTVV.

The rearrangement links TRBV6-5 to TRBJ2-3, with TRBD1 matching 7 bases. The V gene's germline CDR1 is MNHEY and CDR2 SVGAGI. CDR3 size: 14 residues. The V gene end was trimmed by 5 bases and the J gene end by 3 bases; junction bases not matched to a gene: 5. CDR3 loop: CASSRGQRTDTQYF. In DNA form, the CDR3 reads TGTGCCAGCAGTCGGGGACAGAGGACAGATACGCAGTATTTT.

The chain couples TRBV2 to TRBJ2-7, with 8 bases aligning to TRBD2. The CDR3 is 15 amino acids. V gave up 5 bases and J gave up 3 bases; unmatched junction bases: 9. CDR1 and CDR2 from the germline V gene are SNHLY and FYNNEI. DNA of the CDR3: TGTGCCAGCAGTTCTCGGGGGGGCCTGCTCTACGAGCAGTACTTC. It is translated as CASSSRGGLLYEQYF.

The chain recombines TRBV12-5 with TRBJ1-2; D not resolved. The germline V gene has CDR1 LGHNT and CDR2 FRNRAP. Trimming pared 2 bases from V and 6 bases from J, leaving 13 bases between. This CDR3 is built from 14 residues. The CDR3: CASGLYGGVHGYTF. The CDR3 nucleotides are TGTGCTAGTGGTTTGTATGGAGGCGTACATGGCTACACCTTC.

V is TRBV29-1 and J is TRBJ1-1, with 12 bases aligning to TRBD1. The CDR3 has 14 amino acids. Germline loops: CDR1 SQVTM, CDR2 ANQGSEA. V shed 7 bases, J shed 5 bases, and the junction held 8 bases outside the gene matches. CDR3 sequence reads: CSGEMGQGATEAFF. The CDR3 DNA reads as TGCAGCGGCGAAATGGGACAGGGGGCAACTGAAGCTTTCTTT.

The CDR3 is CASSPTNRVGKLFF. As DNA, the CDR3 is TGTGCCAGCAGCCCCACCAACAGGGTAGGAAAACTGTTTTTT. This rearrangement joins TRBV7-2 to TRBJ1-4; tentative D call: TRBD1 (6 bases). The germline V gene encodes CDR1 SGHTA and CDR2 FQGNSA. CDR3 size: 14 residues. Trimming pared 5 bases from V and 10 bases from J, leaving 17 bases between.

This clone is a singleton in its sample. V gene TRBV12-3 or TRBV12-4 combines with J gene TRBJ1-3; D call uncertain. V dropped 3 bases and J dropped 5 bases, with 8 bases sitting between them. This CDR3 spans 13 amino acids. The CDR3 sequence is CASSFQRRNTIYF. Written as DNA, the CDR3 is TGTGCCAGCAGTTTCCAGAGGAGAAACACCATATATTTT.

This clone was observed a handful of times. The chain links TRBV7-8 to TRBJ1-2; D gene unclear. Germline V gives CDR1 SGHVS, CDR2 FQNEAQ. The CDR3 runs 14 residues. V gave up 1 base and J gave up 3 bases, with 9 bases separating them. DNA of the CDR3: TGTGCCAGCAGCTTAGGGGAGTCCTACTATGGCTACACCTTC. It specifies CASSLGESYYGYTF.

V usage is TRBV7-9 and J usage is TRBJ1-4, with 7 bases matching TRBD1. With V trimmed by 4 bases and J by 3 bases, 5 bases remained unmatched. Germline V gene lookup returns CDR1 SEHNR and CDR2 FQNEAQ (reference sequence). The CDR3 is 15 amino acids. The CDR3 here is CASSSTGAANEKLFF. CDR3 nucleotides: TGTGCCAGCAGCTCAACAGGGGCCGCTAATGAAAAACTGTTTTTT.

This rearrangement joins TRBV6-4 to TRBJ1-1, with D hard to call. Trimming left V 4 bases short and J 7 bases short, with 13 bases between. The germline V gene encodes CDR1 MRHNA and CDR2 SNTAGT. The CDR3 covers 13 residues. The CDR3 nucleotides read TGTGCCAGCAGTGCTCAGAGTGGCGGTGAAGCTTTCTTT. Amino acids: CASSAQSGGEAFF.

V and J are TRBV5-1 and TRBJ1-2; 8 positions agree with TRBD1. The length of the CDR3 is 12 residues. V trimming: 4 bases; J trimming: 13 bases; junction bases outside the gene matches: 9. The germline CDR1 and CDR2 sequences are SGHRS and YFSETQ. CDR3 DNA sequence: TGCGCCAGCAGCCTAGGACAGGGTACCAGCACCTTC. Its translation is CASSLGQGTSTF.